This T cell receptor (beta chain) was sequenced for a study of tumor-infiltrating lymphocytes in localized non-small cell lung cancer. General observations from the study: Each assay used a separate piece of the same tissue. IM1 and IM2 tumors showed no difference in T-cell fraction.

The method was immunoSEQ multiplex PCR; TCRdb's version includes in-frame clones alone and lacks a portion of them. The sample includes some 7,800 clones, almost 80% of them seen just once. Of note for this clone: Its antigen is not identified.

The source is a human donor with non-small cell lung cancer. Source material: uninvolved lung tissue not adjacent to the tumor.

CDR3 nucleotides: TGTGCCAGCAGCTTAGGACGGCTAGGAGAGACCCAGTACTTC. Amino acid sequence: CASSLGRLGETQYF. V and J are TRBV7-2 and TRBJ2-5; D is unclear. V was shortened by 1 base and J by 4 bases, with 10 bases between the two germline ends. There are 14 residues in the CDR3. The V gene's germline CDR1 is SGHTA and CDR2 FQGNSA.